This TCR beta chain originates from a study of Ad26.COV2.S vaccination and SARS-CoV-2 variants. Study overall: Enrollment placed the donor in the COV1001 Ad26.COV2.S trial arm. In the study, Ad26.COV2.S was injected intramuscularly once, or twice 56 days apart.

Sample treatment: around 19 received Ad26.COV2.S at low or high dose, single or two shots; about five received placebo; per-sample allocation not given. The samples were gathered on day 63 after the first injection of vaccine or placebo. This person who donated was an adult of 18-55 years in Boston. Concerning this clone itself: Antigen specificity is unknown.

TCRdb's copy holds only in-frame clones and misses some; the assay was immunoSEQ multiplex PCR. Of 350,000 to 500,000 clones in the sample, 80% to 95% are singletons; the top ten hold 9.5% to 15%. V lost 3 bases and J lost 6, with 12 bases in between. Germline V gene sequence: CDR1 MGHRA, CDR2 YSYEKL. The length of the CDR3 is 13 residues. Findings and caveats of the study: The breadth of spike-specific CD8+ and CD4+ T cell responses after vaccination was reportedly substantial.

The sequence derives from a person aged 18-65 years who received the Ad26.COV2.S COVID-19 vaccine or a placebo. The sample consisted of peripheral blood, taken in a trial of Ad26.COV2.S vaccine versus placebo. This rearrangement joins TRBV4-1 to TRBJ2-7; unclear D gene. The CDR3 is CASSQGFRSEQYF. In DNA form, the CDR3 reads TGCGCCAGCAGCCAGGGCTTTCGTAGCGAGCAGTACTTC.